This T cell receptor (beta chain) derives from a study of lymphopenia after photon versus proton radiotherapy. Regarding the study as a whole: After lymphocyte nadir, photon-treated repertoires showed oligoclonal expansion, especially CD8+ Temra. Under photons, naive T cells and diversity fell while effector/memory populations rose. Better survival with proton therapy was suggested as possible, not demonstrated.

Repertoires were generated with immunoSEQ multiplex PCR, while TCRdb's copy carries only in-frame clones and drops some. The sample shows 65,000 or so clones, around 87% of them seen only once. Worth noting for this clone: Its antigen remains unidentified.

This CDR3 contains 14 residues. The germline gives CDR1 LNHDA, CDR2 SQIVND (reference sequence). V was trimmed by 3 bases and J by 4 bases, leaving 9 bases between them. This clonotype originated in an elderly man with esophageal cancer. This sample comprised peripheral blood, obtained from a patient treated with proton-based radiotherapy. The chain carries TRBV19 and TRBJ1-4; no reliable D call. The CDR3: CASSMRAGNEKLFF. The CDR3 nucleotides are TGTGCCAGTAGTATGAGGGCAGGTAATGAAAAACTGTTTTTT.